A selection of T cell receptor beta chains follows, all from one sample in a study of blood T cell repertoires in COVID-19. Method: immunoSEQ multiplex PCR; TCRdb's copy keeps in-frame clones and lacks some. This sample yields just under 40,000 clones, of which about 87% are seen a single time; about 25% belongs to the top ten. Sequencing input: peripheral blood. All receptors come from a man aged 50 to 60 with active or convalescent COVID-19. Each CDR3 is given with its conserved first and last residue. D genes are given only for firm matches. Clone size, where shown, is once, few, many, or a class for clones that have expanded.

abundance	j_gene	v_gene	d_gene	CDR3nt	CDR3aa
-	TRBJ1-1	TRBV13	-	TGTGCCAGCAGCCCGAGGACTGCGAACACTGAAGCTTTCTTT	CASSPRTANTEAFF
-	TRBJ1-1	TRBV19	TRBD1	TGTGCCAGTAGTATTCGTCCCACAGGGGGCGCGGCGGACACTGAAGCTTTCTTT	CASSIRPTGGAADTEAFF
-	TRBJ2-2	TRBV7-9	-	TGTGCCAGCAGCCAGGGCTCCACCGGGGAGCTGTTTTTT	CASSQGSTGELFF
-	TRBJ1-1	TRBV7-3	-	TGTGCCAGCAGCTTAGGGGGGGCGCGAATGAACACTGAAGCTTTCTTT	CASSLGGARMNTEAFF
many	TRBJ1-5	TRBV19	-	TGTGCCAGTACCAAGTCCCCCAGGCTCTACAATCAGCCCCAGCATTTT	CASTKSPRLYNQPQHF
-	TRBJ1-2	TRBV29-1	TRBD1	TGCAGCGTATTAAGGGACAGGGAATCCTATGGCTACACCTTC	CSVLRDRESYGYTF
-	TRBJ1-2	TRBV25-1	-	TGTGCCAGCAGTGAATTCGGAGCGGGAGGCTATGGCTACACCTTC	CASSEFGAGGYGYTF
-	TRBJ2-3	TRBV28	TRBD1	TGTGCCAGCAGCCTGACAGGGGACACAGATACGCAGTATTTT	CASSLTGDTDTQYF
-	TRBJ1-5	TRBV6-5	-	TGTGCCAGCAGTTACTCGGGGAGTAGCAATCAGCCCCAGCATTTT	CASSYSGSSNQPQHF
-	TRBJ2-2	TRBV9	TRBD2	TGTGCCAGCAGCGTAGAAGCGGGGGGCCGGGGGGAGCTGTTTTTT	CASSVEAGGRGELFF
once	TRBJ1-4	TRBV25-1	-	TGTGCCAGCAGTTCAGGCCTAACTAATGAAAAACTGTTTTTT	CASSSGLTNEKLFF
-	TRBJ1-4	TRBV2	-	TGTGCCACCCGGGAATCGGCTAATGAAAAACTGTTTTTT	CATRESANEKLFF
-	TRBJ1-2	TRBV10-3	-	TGTGCCATCAGTGTGGGCGGGGGCTACACCTTC	CAISVGGGYTF
medium-sized	TRBJ2-2	TRBV6-4	-	TGTGCCAGCACTCCCCGCCCGGGGACCGGGGAGCTGTTTTTT	CASTPRPGTGELFF
-	TRBJ1-6	TRBV15	-	TGTGCCACCAGCAGAGATCTGACTACGGGCTCCTATAATTCACCCCTCCACTTT	CATSRDLTTGSYNSPLHF
-	TRBJ1-5	TRBV4-2	TRBD1	TGTGCCAGCAACACGGACAGGAATTCGGTCCATCAGCCCCAGCATTTT	CASNTDRNSVHQPQHF
-	TRBJ1-2	TRBV7-2	-	TGTGCCAGCAGCTTAGGCTTCAGGGTGATCGACTATGGCTACACCTTC	CASSLGFRVIDYGYTF
-	TRBJ2-5	TRBV5-1	TRBD2	TGCGCCAGCAGCTCGGGACTAGCGGGATGGCAAGAGACCCAGTACTTC	CASSSGLAGWQETQYF
-	TRBJ1-5	TRBV6-5	-	TGTGCCAGCAGTTATTGGGACTGGAGCAATCAGCCCCAGCATTTT	CASSYWDWSNQPQHF
-	TRBJ1-5	TRBV9	-	TGTGCCAGCAGCCTGGGAGGGGGGGTGGATCAGCCCCAGCATTTT	CASSLGGGVDQPQHF
-	TRBJ2-1	TRBV7-7	-	TGTGCCAGCAGCCGAGACACCAGCTCCTACAATGAGCAGTTCTTC	CASSRDTSSYNEQFF
-	TRBJ1-6	TRBV7-2	-	TGTGCCAGCAGCTTAGTACAGAATGGTGGGTACTCACCCCTCCACTTT	CASSLVQNGGYSPLHF
few	TRBJ2-1	TRBV30	-	TGTGCCTGGAGTAATGAGAATGAGCAGTTCTTC	CAWSNENEQFF
-	TRBJ1-2	TRBV28	TRBD1	TGTGCCAGCAGTTTAGGGACAGGCTATGGCTACACCTTC	CASSLGTGYGYTF
-	TRBJ2-1	TRBV15	TRBD1	TGTGCCACCAGCAGCCTACCGGGACAGGGAACGAATGGTGAGCAGTTCTTC	CATSSLPGQGTNGEQFF
-	TRBJ1-5	TRBV9	-	TGTGCCAGCAGCCCCCAACCGGCGGGCCAAGCCCAGCATTTT	CASSPQPAGQAQHF
-	TRBJ1-3	TRBV10-3	-	TGTGCCATCAGTGAGTCAGGGGTTGGAAACACCATATATTTT	CAISESGVGNTIYF
-	TRBJ1-1	TRBV2	-	TGTGCCAGCACCCCAAGGAGGGCGGCGAACACTGAAGCTTTCTTT	CASTPRRAANTEAFF
-	TRBJ1-2	TRBV5-1	-	TGCGCCAGCAGCTTTTTAGGGGAGGATGGCTACACCTTC	CASSFLGEDGYTF
-	TRBJ1-2	TRBV2	-	TGTGCCAGCATGGGGGGGGGCAACTATGGCTACACCTTC	CASMGGGNYGYTF
-	TRBJ1-5	TRBV6-5	-	TGTGCCAGCAGTACCTACGGGTTTGGCGGTCAGCCCCAGCATTTT	CASSTYGFGGQPQHF
-	TRBJ2-3	TRBV21-1	-	TGTGCCAGCAGCAAAAAGTTGGGCGGGGGGGCCCCTATTCAGGATACGCAGTATTTT	CASSKKLGGGAPIQDTQYF
-	TRBJ2-3	TRBV4-2	-	TGTGCCAGCAGCCAAGAGGCAGGAAAAAAAAGTCCGCAGTATTTT	CASSQEAGKKSPQYF
once	TRBJ2-5	TRBV15	TRBD2	TGTGCCACCAGCAGAGTAACTAGCGGCAGCCAAGAGACCCAGTACTTC	CATSRVTSGSQETQYF
-	TRBJ2-5	TRBV6-1	TRBD2	TGTGCCAGCAGTGAGCAACTAGCGGGAGTAGGAGAGACCCAGTACTTC	CASSEQLAGVGETQYF
-	TRBJ2-1	TRBV11-2	TRBD2	TGTGCCAGCAGCTTAGTGGGACTAGCGGGAGGAGGCCCCAATGAGCAGTTCTTC	CASSLVGLAGGGPNEQFF
-	TRBJ1-3	TRBV3-1/TRBV3-2	TRBD1	TGTGCCAGCAGCCGAGGACAGGCCTCTGGAAACACCATATATTTT	CASSRGQASGNTIYF
-	TRBJ2-2	TRBV19	TRBD2	TGTGCCAGTTCCACTAGCGGGGCAAACACCGGGGAGCTGTTTTTT	CASSTSGANTGELFF
-	TRBJ1-5	TRBV7-8	-	TGTGCCAGCAGCTTAGACAGGGTAAGCAATCAGCCCCAGCATTTT	CASSLDRVSNQPQHF
-	TRBJ1-4	TRBV5-1	-	TGCGCCAGCAGCTCCCAGGCTGGGGGGGAAAAACTGTTTTTT	CASSSQAGGEKLFF
-	TRBJ2-7	TRBV27	TRBD1	TGTGCCAGCCTTAGAAATGCAGCGGGACAGGGTGTTTACGAGCAGTACTTC	CASLRNAAGQGVYEQYF
-	TRBJ1-2	TRBV28	-	TGTGCCAGCAGTTTTGTGGGGAGCTATGGCTACACCTTC	CASSFVGSYGYTF
-	TRBJ2-2	TRBV6-1	-	TGTGCCAGCAGTGAACTAGTCTCCGGGGAGCTGTTTTTT	CASSELVSGELFF
-	TRBJ2-7	TRBV6-5	TRBD2	TGTGCCAGCAGTTCCGGACTAGCGGGGCACTACGAGCAGTACTTC	CASSSGLAGHYEQYF
-	TRBJ2-1	TRBV11-3	-	TGTGCCAGCAGCGGTAGACAGGCCGTATACAATGAGCAGTTCTTC	CASSGRQAVYNEQFF
-	TRBJ2-5	TRBV28	TRBD1	TGTGCCAGTCGAGGACAGGGGGCCTGGGAGACCCAGTACTTC	CASRGQGAWETQYF
-	TRBJ1-4	TRBV6-6	TRBD1	TGTGCCAGCAGTCCCATCACGGGGACAGATGAGGAAAAACTGTTTTTT	CASSPITGTDEEKLFF
-	TRBJ1-3	TRBV2	TRBD1	TGTGCCAGCAGTCGGACAGGGTCGTCTGGAAACACCATATATTTT	CASSRTGSSGNTIYF
-	TRBJ2-3	TRBV2	TRBD2	TGTGCCAGCAGTGAAAGCGGGGGGGCCCCCGAGGCAGATACGCAGTATTTT	CASSESGGAPEADTQYF
-	TRBJ2-3	TRBV5-6	TRBD2	TGTGCCAGCAGCCCGGGACTAGCGGGGGGCCCCGACACAGATACGCAGTATTTT	CASSPGLAGGPDTDTQYF
few	TRBJ1-2	TRBV5-6	TRBD1	TGTGCCAGCAGCATTAGGACAGGGGCCTATGGCTACACCTTC	CASSIRTGAYGYTF
-	TRBJ1-1	TRBV7-9	-	TGTGCCAGCAGCTTAGGGCGGGGGATGGGTGAAGCTTTCTTT	CASSLGRGMGEAFF
-	TRBJ1-2	TRBV30	-	TGTGCCTGGAGCATGGGACACCGAGCCTTCGGCTACACCTTC	CAWSMGHRAFGYTF
-	TRBJ2-3	TRBV6-2/TRBV6-3	-	TGTGCCAGCAGTTCAGGGGTTGTGAGCATGGATACGCAGTATTTT	CASSSGVVSMDTQYF
-	TRBJ2-5	TRBV7-9	TRBD2	TGTGCCAGCAGCACGACTAGCGGGACCGGGTGGGAGACCCAGTACTTC	CASSTTSGTGWETQYF